A selection of T cell receptor beta chains follows, all from one sample in a study of cytomegalovirus exposure and HLA in healthy donors. Generated by immunoSEQ multiplex PCR, the TCRdb table keeps only in-frame clones and is missing some. The table has about 200,000 clones, approximately 80% seen once. The sequenced sample consisted of PBMCs. The receptors were gathered from a woman under 40 in good health and CMV-seronegative. Each CDR3 is given without its conserved first and last residue. D genes are given only for firm matches.

V gene,J gene,D gene,CDR3 protein
TRBV18,TRBJ1-2,-,ASSPPSITYGYT
TRBV7-6,TRBJ2-6,-,ASSSDNSGANVLT
TRBV2,TRBJ1-3,-,ASSGHSRQAPSSGNTIY
TRBV5-1,TRBJ2-2,-,ASSSTTGELF
TRBV6-8,TRBJ2-7,TRBD2,ASSSSRSGRPSYEQY
TRBV5-1,TRBJ2-7,TRBD1,ASSLEGTGWRRY
TRBV6-1,TRBJ2-1,TRBD1,ASSESTGGAYNEQF
TRBV2,TRBJ2-5,-,ASSDPVETQY
TRBV13,TRBJ2-2,TRBD2,ASSPLGRERTGELF
TRBV27,TRBJ1-1,-,ASSYSYMNTEAF
TRBV2,TRBJ1-1,TRBD1,ASRQGLNTEAF
TRBV9,TRBJ1-5,-,ASSVVEQDSNQPQH
TRBV15,TRBJ2-3,-,ATTPGTKSRTDTQY